These T cell receptor beta chains were read from a single sample in a study of T cell responses to AZD1222 COVID-19 vaccine. The protocol was immunoSEQ multiplex PCR, while the TCRdb copy is restricted to in-frame clones and leaves out a portion. The table has around 150,000 clones, 94% seen once. The starting material was peripheral blood, obtained 28 days after the second AZD1222 dose. These receptors originate from an adult who received the AZD1222 COVID-19 vaccine. Each CDR3 is given with its conserved first and last residue. The order of the fields is V gene, D gene, clone size, J gene, CDR3 protein, CDR3 DNA. D genes are given only for firm matches. The size entry is marked missing in some rows and otherwise reads once, few, many or a size class.

>TRBV19|NA|NA|TRBJ2-7
CASSLGRGDYEQYF
TGTGCCAGTAGCCTTGGGAGAGGGGACTACGAGCAGTACTTC
>TRBV19|TRBD1|NA|TRBJ1-5
CASSRSRDRGSNQPQHF
TGTGCCAGTAGCCGATCTCGGGACAGGGGTAGCAATCAGCCCCAGCATTTT
>TRBV5-1|NA|NA|TRBJ2-3
CASSLWAGITDTQYF
TGCGCCAGCAGCTTGTGGGCAGGCATCACAGATACGCAGTATTTT
>TRBV11-2|NA|NA|TRBJ2-1
CASSTPRRGPNEQFF
TGTGCCAGCAGCACCCCCCGGCGTGGGCCAAATGAGCAGTTCTTC
>TRBV7-3|NA|NA|TRBJ2-2
CASSLTATGELFF
TGTGCCAGCAGCTTAACTGCCACCGGGGAGCTGTTTTTT
>TRBV19|NA|NA|TRBJ1-2
CASSTQGDGYTF
TGTGCCAGTAGTACACAGGGAGATGGCTACACCTTC
>TRBV3-1/TRBV3-2|NA|NA|TRBJ1-1
CASSLKGLFTEAFF
TGTGCCAGCAGCCTTAAAGGACTTTTTACTGAAGCTTTCTTT
>TRBV5-1|TRBD1|NA|TRBJ1-5
CASSLQGGDNQPQHF
TGCGCCAGCAGCTTGCAGGGGGGAGACAATCAGCCCCAGCATTTT
>TRBV15|NA|NA|TRBJ1-3
CATSRDPGNTIYF
TGTGCCACCAGCAGAGATCCAGGAAACACCATATATTTT
>TRBV6-5|TRBD1|NA|TRBJ1-2
CASSRADRGLDTF
TGTGCCAGCAGCAGGGCGGACAGGGGGCTTGACACCTTC
>TRBV18|NA|NA|TRBJ1-5
CASSQGVNSNQPQHF
TGTGCCAGCTCACAGGGAGTGAATAGCAATCAGCCCCAGCATTTT
>TRBV7-9|NA|NA|TRBJ1-4
CASSLRIEKLFF
TGTGCCAGCAGCTTGAGAATTGAAAAACTGTTTTTT
>TRBV10-3|NA|NA|TRBJ1-1
CAISAGWEAFF
TGTGCCATCAGCGCCGGGTGGGAAGCTTTCTTT
>TRBV7-2|TRBD2|once|TRBJ2-2
CASSPSGIAGVLTGELFF
TGTGCCAGCAGCCCATCGGGAATAGCGGGGGTACTTACCGGGGAGCTGTTTTTT
>TRBV6-5|TRBD1|NA|TRBJ1-1
CASRRQGKNTEAFF
TGTGCCAGCAGACGACAGGGAAAGAACACTGAAGCTTTCTTT
>TRBV7-2|NA|NA|TRBJ1-6
CASRVGAFESPLHF
TGTGCCAGCAGGGTGGGGGCATTCGAGTCACCCCTCCACTTT
>TRBV6-1|TRBD2|NA|TRBJ2-7
CASSGPPGTSGSGVYEQYF
TGTGCCAGCAGTGGCCCTCCCGGGACTAGCGGGAGCGGGGTCTACGAGCAGTACTTC
>TRBV4-3|NA|NA|TRBJ1-1
CASSPHGDGYTEAFF
TGCGCCAGCAGCCCCCATGGGGACGGGTACACTGAAGCTTTCTTT
>TRBV5-5|TRBD2|once|TRBJ2-3
CASSSQWGGRGTDTQYF
TGTGCCAGCAGCTCCCAGTGGGGCGGGAGGGGCACAGATACGCAGTATTTT
>TRBV19|NA|NA|TRBJ2-7
CASSMDGRSSYEQYF
TGTGCCAGTAGTATGGACGGCAGAAGCTCCTACGAGCAGTACTTC
>TRBV20-1|NA|NA|TRBJ1-1
CSASAVPRNTEAFF
TGCAGTGCTAGTGCGGTACCTAGGAACACTGAAGCTTTCTTT
>TRBV30|TRBD1|NA|TRBJ2-2
CAGKTGVVTGELFF
TGTGCCGGAAAGACAGGGGTGGTAACCGGGGAGCTGTTTTTT
>TRBV11-2|NA|once|TRBJ2-1
CASSLDLPPGNEQFF
TGTGCCAGCAGCTTAGATCTACCCCCTGGGAATGAGCAGTTCTTC
>TRBV7-9|NA|NA|TRBJ1-1
CASRGLVPEAFF
TGTGCCAGCAGGGGACTGGTCCCTGAAGCTTTCTTT
>TRBV14|TRBD2|NA|TRBJ2-3
CASSIRTSGYTDTQYF
TGTGCCAGCAGCATCCGGACTAGCGGGTATACAGATACGCAGTATTTT
>TRBV10-1|TRBD1|NA|TRBJ2-7
CASRGDRGPSYEQYF
TGCGCCAGCAGGGGGGACAGGGGCCCCTCCTACGAGCAGTACTTC
>TRBV7-3|TRBD2|NA|TRBJ2-1
CASSQGLAEIHNEQFF
TGTGCCAGCAGCCAGGGACTAGCGGAAATACACAATGAGCAGTTCTTC
>TRBV18|TRBD2|NA|TRBJ2-7
CASSFGLAGHEQYF
TGTGCCAGCTCATTCGGACTAGCGGGACACGAGCAGTACTTC